The 24 T cell receptor beta chains in this list originate from one sample, sequenced in a study of CD8+CD57+ T cells in acquired aplastic anemia. Only patients with CD8+CD57+ cell expansion on flow cytometry were chosen for sequencing. The TCR beta profiling, which covered VDJ combination and CDR3 sequence, was carried out using genomic DNA as the template. TCRdb re-analysed the reads in MiXCR, keeping a single row per CDR3 protein. Among 80,000 or so distinct CDR3 sequences listed, 55% to 75% were seen once. Sequenced sample: sorted CD4+, CD8+, or CD8+CD57+ T cells (not recorded which) from PBMCs. These receptors all come from a human donor with aplastic anemia.

V and J are TRBV20-1 and TRBJ2-1; 10 bases are shared with TRBD1. The V segment lost 6 bases and the J segment 4 bases; nucleotides outside the gene matches: 6. The germline gives CDR1 DFQATT, CDR2 SNEGSKA (reference sequence). The CDR3 contains 14 residues. This CDR3 reads CSALDRGQYNEQFF. In nucleotides, the CDR3 is TGCAGTGCCTTAGACAGGGGGCAATACAATGAGCAGTTCTTC.

The chain joins TRBV15 to TRBJ2-7; 11 bases match TRBD2. V was clipped by 2 bases and J by 4 bases; unmatched bases: 10. Germline loops: CDR1 LNHNV, CDR2 YYDKDF (reference sequence). CDR3 length: 17 amino acids. The CDR3 DNA reads TGTGCCACCAGCAGACGACCCTCACTAGCGGGAGTTTACGAGCAGTACTTC. It encodes CATSRRPSLAGVYEQYF.

This clonotype was picked up many times. The V call is TRBV25-1, the J call TRBJ1-1, with a possible D match to TRBD1 (5 bases). This CDR3 contains 14 residues. Trimming cost V 8 bases and J 1 base, with 14 bases left between them. Germline V gene data show CDR1 as MGHDK and CDR2 as SYGVNS. The CDR3 protein is CASGRDHPNTEAFF. The DNA for the CDR3 is TGTGCCAGCGGTAGGGACCACCCGAACACTGAAGCTTTCTTT. The whole variable domain, remainder taken from reference TRBV25-1 and TRBJ1-1, is EADIYQTPRYLVIGTGKKITLECSQTMGHDKMYWYQQDPGMELHLIHYSYGVNSTEKGDLSSESTVSRIRTEHFPLTLESARPSHTSQYLCASGRDHPNTEAFFGQGTRLTVV.

This sequence joins TRBV20-1 and TRBJ1-1; the match to TRBD1 covers 10 bases. The germline CDR1 and CDR2 sequences are DFQATT and SNEGSKA (reference sequence). The ends lost 5 bases at V and 4 bases at J; junction bases unmatched: 7. This CDR3 has 14 residues. The CDR3 DNA sequence: TGCAGTGCTTTATCCGGGACAGGGGTCACTGAAGCTTTCTTT. The encoded protein is CSALSGTGVTEAFF.

The J gene is TRBJ2-2, the V gene TRBV29-1; 11 bases match TRBD2. Germline loops: CDR1 SQVTM, CDR2 ANQGSEA. The CDR3 covers 13 residues. The trim removed 5 bases at V and 10 bases at J, leaving 6 bases unmatched. The CDR3 region is CSVPGTSGSELFF. The CDR3 DNA is TGCAGCGTTCCCGGGACTAGCGGTTCGGAGCTGTTTTTT.

Of note for this clonotype: Here the CDR3 omits its conserved ending phenylalanine or tryptophan, so a read error is the likely source. No DNA is shown, since the ends of the CDR3 on it are uncertain; the CDR3 is the one TCRdb lists. The chain couples TRBV2 to TRBJ2-7; the DNA was not compared with TRBD2, the D call given in the table. Germline CDR1 reads SNHLY; CDR2 reads FYNNEI. The CDR3 extends over 13 residues, inclusive of both ends. This CDR3 is CASSLGLAVPPLL.

This clonotype was observed a handful of times. The chain carries TRBV2 and TRBJ2-3, with 9 positions matching TRBD1. Trimming at V came to 7 bases and at J to 5 bases, leaving 7 bases not matched to a gene. This CDR3 has 14 amino acids. Germline V gene data show CDR1 as SNHLY and CDR2 as FYNNEI. The CDR3 region has the DNA TGTGCCAGCACCCGCAGGACAGGGGAAGATACGCAGTATTTT. Translation: CASTRRTGEDTQYF.

V and J are TRBV7-2 and TRBJ2-1; D is uncertain. The CDR3 is 13 amino acids. Trimming took off 3 bases at V and 5 bases at J, with 8 bases between the two ends. Per germline, CDR1 SGHTA and CDR2 FQGNSA. CDR3 nucleotide sequence: TGTGCCAGCAGCTTCGAAATACACAATGAGCAGTTCTTC. It encodes CASSFEIHNEQFF.

The chain recombines TRBV20-1 with TRBJ1-1; a possible D gene is TRBD1 (6 bases). Germline V lookup: CDR1 DFQATT, CDR2 SNEGSKA (reference sequence). CDR3 length: 15 residues. Trimming took 2 bases from V and 5 from J, leaving 18 bases between them. The CDR3, as DNA: TGCAGTGCTAGACCACGAAACGGGGGGGCTACTGAAGCTTTCTTT. Encoded protein: CSARPRNGGATEAFF.

The gene calls are TRBV25-1 and TRBJ2-5; 10 nucleotides agree with TRBD1. Germline V lookup: CDR1 MGHDK, CDR2 SYGVNS. This CDR3 is built from 15 residues. V was clipped by 6 bases and J by 4 bases; unmatched bases: 8. Here the CDR3 reads CASSPGQGPGETQYF. In DNA form, the CDR3 reads TGTGCCAGCAGCCCGGGACAGGGGCCGGGAGAGACCCAGTACTTC.

The chain recombines TRBV2 with TRBJ2-3; 12 nucleotides match TRBD2. The CDR3 consists of 15 residues. Germline CDR1 reads SNHLY; CDR2 reads FYNNEI. V trimming: 7 bases; J trimming: 6 bases; junction bases outside the gene matches: 8. The CDR3 DNA sequence: TGTGCCAGCAAGCGACTAGCGGGAGTTCCCGATACGCAGTATTTT. Translating gives CASKRLAGVPDTQYF.

The chain's CDR3 is CASSERNQGAQPQHF. Written as DNA, the CDR3 is TGCGCCAGCAGTGAGAGGAACCAGGGGGCTCAGCCCCAGCATTTT. The chain has TRBV10-2 and TRBJ1-5; 8 nucleotides line up with TRBD1. V shed 2 bases, J shed 6 bases, and the junction held 6 bases outside the gene matches. This CDR3 is built from 15 residues. Germline V gene data show CDR1 as WSHSY and CDR2 as SAAADI.

This clonotype occurred many times. The chain links TRBV9 to TRBJ2-7, with D uncertain. CDR3 size: 15 residues. Trimming shortened V by 0 bases and J by 0 bases, and 10 bases separated the two germline ends. Germline CDR1 SGDLS, CDR2 YYNGEE. The CDR3 loop reads CASSVVAASSYEQYF. The DNA of the CDR3 is TGTGCCAGCAGCGTAGTGGCGGCAAGCTCCTACGAGCAGTACTTC.

This chain links TRBV10-1 with TRBJ2-1, with 7 bases that match TRBD1. The CDR3 length is 13 residues. In germline, CDR1 is WNHNN, CDR2 SYGVQD (reference sequence). The V segment lost 6 bases and the J segment 9 bases; nucleotides outside the gene matches: 8. The CDR3 reads CASRPGTDGEQFF. For the CDR3, the DNA is TGCGCCAGCAGGCCCGGGACAGACGGTGAGCAGTTCTTC.

This clonotype turned up a few times. The chain recombines TRBV7-2 with TRBJ2-7, with 9 bases identical to TRBD1. The V gene's germline CDR1 is SGHTA and CDR2 FQGNSA. The CDR3 loop spans 13 amino acids. With V trimmed by 8 bases and J by 4 bases, 6 bases remained unmatched. The CDR3 DNA is TGTGCCAGCTCACTGACAGGGGGTTACGAGCAGTACTTC. Translation gives CASSLTGGYEQYF.

The V gene is TRBV5-1, the J gene TRBJ2-7; tentative D call: TRBD1 (5 bases). Germline V gene sequence: CDR1 SGHRS, CDR2 YFSETQ. The CDR3 is 15 residues long. Trimming took off 1 base at V and 5 bases at J, with 16 bases between the two ends. CDR3 coding DNA: TGCGCCAGCAGCTTGCCGGAGCAGGGATTCGACGAGCAGTACTTC. Amino acids: CASSLPEQGFDEQYF.

The chain has TRBV7-4 and TRBJ1-2; D remains ambiguous. Germline CDR1 SGHVT, CDR2 SQSDAQ. The CDR3 is made up of 10 amino acids. The CDR3 region is CASGNYGYTF. The CDR3 DNA reads TGTGCTAGTGGGAACTATGGCTACACCTTC.

This clonotype was observed a single time. J is TRBJ1-2 and V is TRBV9; a weak D match, TRBD1 (5 bases). The CDR3 is 12 residues long. Germline loops: CDR1 SGDLS, CDR2 YYNGEE. With 2 bases removed from V and 4 bases from J, the gap between germline ends came to 6 bases. The CDR3 DNA follows: TGTGCCAGCAGCGTTGGGACCTATGGCTACACCTTC. It yields the protein CASSVGTYGYTF.

In this sample, this clonotype turned up a few times. The chain recombines TRBV15 with TRBJ2-3; a weak D match, TRBD1 (6 bases). The germline V gene has CDR1 LNHNV and CDR2 YYDKDF (reference sequence). The CDR3 spans 15 residues. V lost 1 base to trimming and J lost 2 bases, with 10 bases between them. The CDR3 DNA reads TGTGCCACCAGCAGAGTTCGACAGGTCACAGATACGCAGTATTTT. This sequence encodes CATSRVRQVTDTQYF.

The rearrangement uses TRBV28 and TRBJ1-5; tentatively, D is TRBD1 (5 bases). The CDR3 is made up of 15 amino acids. With 5 bases removed from V and 5 bases from J, the gap between germline ends came to 16 bases. Germline lookup yields CDR1 MDHEN and CDR2 SYDVKM. CDR3 nucleotides: TGTGCCAGCAGTGCCTTCCGGGGCAGGGATCAGCCCCAGCATTTT. It specifies CASSAFRGRDQPQHF.

V gene TRBV7-3 combines with J gene TRBJ1-6; D is ambiguous. The CDR3 runs to 13 residues. V was pared by 3 bases and J by 7 bases, with 7 bases between. Germline loops: CDR1 SGHTA, CDR2 FQGTGA. The CDR3 spells CASSFEWNSPLHF. In DNA form, the CDR3 reads TGTGCCAGCAGCTTCGAGTGGAATTCACCCCTCCACTTT.

V is TRBV10-3 and J is TRBJ2-7, with D uncertain. Trimming removed 6 bases from V and 5 bases from J, with 8 bases in between. The CDR3 runs to 11 residues. The germline gives CDR1 ENHRY, CDR2 SYGVKD. CDR3 nucleotide sequence: TGTGCCATCAGCTTTAGGGACGAGCAGTACTTC. This sequence encodes CAISFRDEQYF.

This clonotype came up a few times. This chain links TRBV27 with TRBJ2-1; D gene ambiguous. There are 11 residues in the CDR3. Per germline, CDR1 MNHEY and CDR2 SMNVEV (reference sequence). With 3 bases removed from V and 7 bases from J, the gap between germline ends came to 4 bases. The CDR3 reads CASSFKNEQFF. Written as DNA, the CDR3 is TGTGCCAGCAGTTTTAAGAATGAGCAGTTCTTC.

The genes are TRBV29-1 and TRBJ1-5; D is undetermined. This CDR3 has 12 residues. V was shortened by 5 bases and J by 4 bases, with 9 bases between the two germline ends. The V gene's germline CDR1 is SQVTM and CDR2 ANQGSEA. CDR3 sequence: CSVKDGNQPQHF. The CDR3 coding sequence is TGCAGCGTTAAGGACGGTAATCAGCCCCAGCATTTT.